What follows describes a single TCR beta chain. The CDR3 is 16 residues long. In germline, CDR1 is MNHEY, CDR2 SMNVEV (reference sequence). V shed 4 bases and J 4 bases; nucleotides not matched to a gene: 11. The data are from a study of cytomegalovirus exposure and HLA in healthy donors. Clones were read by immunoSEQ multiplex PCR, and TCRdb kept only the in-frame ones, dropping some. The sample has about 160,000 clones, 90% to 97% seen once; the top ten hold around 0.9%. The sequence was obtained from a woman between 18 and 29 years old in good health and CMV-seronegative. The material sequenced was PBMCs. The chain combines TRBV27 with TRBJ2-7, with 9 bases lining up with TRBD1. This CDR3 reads CASSSLLQGAKYEQYF. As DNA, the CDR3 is TGTGCCAGCAGTTCATTATTACAGGGGGCTAAGTACGAGCAGTACTTC.